This is a list of T cell receptor beta chains from one sample in a study of shared clonotypes between healthy human individuals. Clones were read by immunoSEQ multiplex PCR, and TCRdb kept only the in-frame ones, dropping some. The sample lists 2 million to 2.5 million clones, more than 85% occurring once. The material sequenced was naive CD8+ T cells from PBMCs. The receptors derive from a young man in good health. Some clones in this sample may be carry-over from other donors' samples. Both conserved end residues are part of each CDR3. D genes are given only for firm matches. For some rows the clone size is stated as once, few or many, or as a class when expanded; others skip it.

NA,NA,TRBJ2-1,TRBV7-9,CASRRNNEQFF,TGTGCCAGCAGGCGAAATAATGAGCAGTTCTTC
NA,TRBD1,TRBJ2-3,TRBV7-9,CASSSSPQGAFADTQYF,TGTGCCAGCAGCTCATCCCCACAGGGGGCGTTTGCAGATACGCAGTATTTT
NA,NA,TRBJ2-7,TRBV10-3,CAISESSQRVAYEQYF,TGTGCCATCAGTGAGTCCAGCCAGCGGGTAGCCTACGAGCAGTACTTC
NA,NA,TRBJ2-1,TRBV6-5,CASSYSSSIDYNEQFF,TGTGCCAGCAGTTACTCCTCCAGTATCGATTACAATGAGCAGTTCTTC
NA,TRBD1,TRBJ2-2,TRBV9,CASSAGQGGTGELFF,TGTGCCAGCAGCGCGGGACAGGGAGGCACCGGGGAGCTGTTTTTT
once,NA,TRBJ2-7,TRBV27,CASSFAGQSYEQYF,TGTGCCAGCAGTTTCGCGGGACAATCCTACGAGCAGTACTTC
NA,TRBD1,TRBJ2-7,TRBV10-1,CASSENRGYEQYF,TGCGCCAGCAGTGAAAACAGGGGCTACGAGCAGTACTTC
NA,NA,TRBJ2-1,TRBV4-2,CASSQGKTDDEQFF,TGTGCCAGCAGCCAAGGAAAGACAGATGATGAGCAGTTCTTC
NA,NA,TRBJ2-7,TRBV28,CASSFPRQSSYEQYF,TGTGCCAGCAGTTTCCCCCGACAGAGCTCCTACGAGCAGTACTTC
once,NA,TRBJ2-7,TRBV18,CASSEQDNPTEQYF,TGTGCCAGCTCAGAACAGGACAATCCTACGGAGCAGTACTTC
NA,NA,TRBJ2-7,TRBV27,CASTPRGNSYEQYF,TGTGCCAGTACCCCTAGGGGGAACTCCTACGAGCAGTACTTC
NA,TRBD2,TRBJ2-7,TRBV15,CATSMNPGLAGLYEQYF,TGTGCCACCAGCATGAACCCGGGACTAGCGGGATTATACGAGCAGTACTTC
NA,NA,TRBJ2-7,TRBV5-1,CASSLDSQTRHHYEQYF,TGCGCCAGCAGCTTGGATTCCCAGACTCGACATCACTACGAGCAGTACTTC
NA,NA,TRBJ1-4,TRBV5-5,CASSVRQGGEKLFF,TGTGCCAGCTCAGTTAGGCAGGGTGGCGAAAAACTGTTTTTT
NA,TRBD1,TRBJ2-7,TRBV5-5,CASSLVGTGPYEQYF,TGTGCCAGCAGCTTGGTGGGGACAGGGCCCTACGAGCAGTACTTC
NA,TRBD1,TRBJ1-2,TRBV6-4,CASSDPGTGVGYTF,TGTGCCAGCAGTGATCCCGGGACAGGGGTTGGCTACACCTTC
NA,NA,TRBJ1-5,TRBV7-2,CASSETRHLNQPQHF,TGTGCCAGCAGCGAAACGAGACATCTCAATCAGCCCCAGCATTTT
NA,NA,TRBJ2-7,TRBV28,CASTLAYEQYF,TGTGCCAGCACCCTAGCCTACGAGCAGTACTTC
NA,TRBD1,TRBJ1-1,TRBV12-5,CASGRGGTGMNTEAFF,TGTGCTAGTGGCCGAGGGGGCACGGGAATGAACACTGAAGCTTTCTTT
NA,NA,TRBJ2-7,TRBV27,CASSFGITYEQYF,TGTGCCAGCAGTTTTGGGATAACCTACGAGCAGTACTTC
NA,NA,TRBJ2-7,TRBV28,CASSTPYEQYF,TGTGCCAGCAGTACCCCCTACGAGCAGTACTTC
NA,TRBD2,TRBJ2-1,TRBV5-6,CASSVITGTSYNEQFF,TGTGCCAGCAGCGTAATCACCGGGACTAGCTACAATGAGCAGTTCTTC
NA,NA,TRBJ2-7,TRBV5-1,CASKPSDSYEQYF,TGCGCCAGCAAGCCTAGCGACTCCTACGAGCAGTACTTC
NA,TRBD1,TRBJ2-1,TRBV11-3,CASSSTKRDRDNEQFF,TGTGCCAGCAGCTCCACTAAGCGGGACAGGGATAATGAGCAGTTCTTC
NA,NA,TRBJ2-7,TRBV4-1,CASSQGIGVPLGEQYF,TGCGCCAGCAGCCAAGGCATAGGAGTCCCCCTCGGAGAGCAGTACTTC
NA,NA,TRBJ2-2,TRBV9,CASHPRDGPVLKTGELFF,TGTGCCAGCCACCCCCGGGACGGACCGGTCCTGAAAACCGGGGAGCTGTTTTTT
NA,NA,TRBJ1-3,TRBV5-6,CASRPSGGSGNTIYF,TGTGCCAGCAGGCCTTCCGGGGGGTCAGGAAACACCATATATTTT
NA,NA,TRBJ2-7,TRBV27,CASSPGTYYEQYF,TGTGCCAGCAGTCCAGGGACTTACTACGAGCAGTACTTC
NA,TRBD1,TRBJ1-4,TRBV18,CASSSGTGVFEKLFF,TGTGCCAGCTCGTCCGGGACAGGAGTCTTCGAAAAACTGTTTTTT
NA,NA,TRBJ2-7,TRBV27,CASGRGGGTYEQYF,TGTGCCAGCGGCCGAGGGGGCGGGACCTACGAGCAGTACTTC
NA,NA,TRBJ2-5,TRBV19,CASSIDGRGGQETQYF,TGTGCCAGTAGTATAGACGGCAGGGGGGGTCAAGAGACCCAGTACTTC
NA,NA,TRBJ1-1,TRBV27,CASSLSADNTEAFF,TGTGCCAGCAGTTTATCTGCAGATAACACTGAAGCTTTCTTT
NA,TRBD2,TRBJ2-1,TRBV29-1,CSVEWSSGFSSEQFF,TGCAGCGTTGAATGGTCTAGCGGGTTCTCATCTGAGCAGTTCTTC
NA,TRBD2,TRBJ2-1,TRBV6-6,CGVSGSAKDEQFF,TGTGGGGTTAGCGGGAGTGCAAAGGATGAGCAGTTCTTC
once,NA,TRBJ2-1,TRBV7-3,CASSPVGYNEQFF,TGTGCCAGCTCCCCGGTGGGGTACAATGAGCAGTTCTTC
once,NA,TRBJ1-2,TRBV27,CASSFGASLNYGYTF,TGTGCCAGCAGTTTTGGCGCGAGTCTTAACTATGGCTACACCTTC
NA,NA,TRBJ1-4,TRBV7-8,CASSQERGLSKEKLFF,TGTGCCAGCAGCCAGGAGAGGGGACTGAGTAAGGAAAAACTGTTTTTT
NA,NA,TRBJ2-1,TRBV7-9,CASGSGLYNEQFF,TGTGCCAGCGGGAGCGGGCTGTACAATGAGCAGTTCTTC
NA,TRBD2,TRBJ2-3,TRBV4-3,CASSSGITDTQYF,TGCGCCAGCTCTAGCGGAATCACAGATACGCAGTATTTT
NA,NA,TRBJ2-1,TRBV9,CASSAMFYPDYNEQFF,TGTGCCAGCAGCGCCATGTTTTACCCAGACTACAATGAGCAGTTCTTC
NA,NA,TRBJ2-3,TRBV27,CASRGPFSTDTQYF,TGTGCCAGCAGGGGACCATTTAGCACAGATACGCAGTATTTT
NA,TRBD1,TRBJ2-5,TRBV6-1,CASWDRGETQYF,TGTGCCAGCTGGGACAGGGGAGAGACCCAGTACTTC
NA,NA,TRBJ2-1,TRBV11-1,CASSLLDGADSEQFF,TGTGCCAGCAGCTTACTCGATGGGGCGGATAGTGAGCAGTTCTTC
NA,NA,TRBJ2-2,TRBV28,CASRTGNSNTGELFF,TGTGCCAGCCGAACGGGGAACTCGAACACCGGGGAGCTGTTTTTT
NA,NA,TRBJ1-4,TRBV29-1,CSVFWEKLFF,TGCAGCGTTTTCTGGGAAAAACTGTTTTTT